These 15 T cell receptor beta chains were sequenced from one sample in a study of OX40 agonist ivuxolimab in advanced cancers. Method: immunoSEQ multiplex PCR; TCRdb's copy keeps in-frame clones and lacks some. Found here are under 65,000 clones, roughly nine tenths of them singletons; the top ten hold around 0.73%. The starting material was CD4+ or CD8+ T cells sorted from blood, obtained in a trial of the OX40 agonist ivuxolimab. Source of these receptors: an adult with an advanced solid tumor such as melanoma, head and neck, liver or kidney cancer.

The chain employs TRBV7-9 and TRBJ2-7, with D perhaps TRBD2 (6 bases). CDR1 is SEHNR and CDR2 is FQNEAQ in the germline V gene (reference sequence). Trimming took off 5 bases at V and 0 bases at J, with 20 bases between the two ends. The CDR3 runs to 17 residues. CDR3 coding DNA: TGTGCCAGCAGCCCCCGCGGCGGGGCGACTAGCTCCTACGAGCAGTACTTC. This sequence encodes CASSPRGGATSSYEQYF.

This clone showed up just a few times. The V call is TRBV7-9, the J call TRBJ2-5; D is perhaps TRBD1 or TRBD2 (5 bases each). This CDR3 comprises 11 residues. Germline V gene lookup returns CDR1 SEHNR and CDR2 FQNEAQ (reference sequence). The ends were cut back, 8 bases at V and 9 bases at J, with 13 bases in the middle. The CDR3 is CASSRGDPQYF. The CDR3, as DNA: TGTGCCAGCTCCCGAGGGGACCCCCAGTACTTC.

The CDR3 loop is CASSLDNSEAFF. The CDR3 DNA is TGTGCCAGCAGCTTAGATAATAGTGAAGCTTTCTTT. The chain joins TRBV7-2 to TRBJ1-1; D gene uncertain. Trimming took off 1 base at V and 7 bases at J, with 7 bases between the two ends. Per germline, CDR1 SGHTA and CDR2 FQGNSA. The CDR3 consists of 12 residues.

The gene calls are TRBV7-2 and TRBJ1-5; D is uncertain. CDR1 SGHTA and CDR2 FQGNSA come from the germline V gene. The V and J ends lost 1 base and 3 bases respectively, with 4 bases between them. The CDR3 loop spans 13 amino acids. The CDR3, as DNA: TGTGCCAGCAGCTTAGATCCCAATCAGCCCCAGCATTTT. As protein: CASSLDPNQPQHF.

The chain joins TRBV7-3 to TRBJ2-5; D may be TRBD1 (6 bases). The V end lost 1 base, the J end lost 1 base, and 10 bases lay between the germline ends. CDR1 and CDR2 (germline): SGHTA, FQGTGA. This CDR3 comprises 15 residues. As DNA, the CDR3 is TGTGCCAGCAGCTTAATGGGGGCAACCCAAGAGACCCAGTACTTC. The encoded protein is CASSLMGATQETQYF.

The rearrangement uses TRBV7-9 and TRBJ2-5; TRBD2 matches 7 bases. Germline V gene sequence: CDR1 SEHNR, CDR2 FQNEAQ (reference sequence). Trimming cost V 5 bases and J 1 base; bases outside gene matches: 4. This CDR3 comprises 14 residues. The CDR3 here is CASSQTSAQETQYF. DNA for the CDR3: TGTGCCAGCAGCCAAACTAGCGCCCAAGAGACCCAGTACTTC.

The V and J genes are TRBV9 and TRBJ2-7; no clear D gene. CDR3 length: 15 residues. V shed 0 bases and J shed 0 bases, with 10 bases lying between them. Germline V gives CDR1 SGDLS, CDR2 YYNGEE. In DNA form, the CDR3 reads TGTGCCAGCAGCGTAGAGCCAGCCTTCTCCTACGAGCAGTACTTC. Translating it yields CASSVEPAFSYEQYF.

This chain's CDR3 is CASSKGPGPSLIYGYTF. CDR3 bases: TGTGCCAGCAGCAAAGGGCCCGGGCCATCTTTAATTTATGGCTACACCTTC. This chain links TRBV21-1 with TRBJ1-2. TRBV21-1 is flagged as a pseudogene. CDR3 length: 17 residues.

This clone was seen just once. The rearrangement links TRBV29-1 to TRBJ2-5; 7 bases are shared with TRBD1. The CDR3 extends over 13 amino acids. The germline CDR1 and CDR2 sequences are SQVTM and ANQGSEA. V dropped 1 base and J dropped 2; count of bases not matched to a gene: 1. The CDR3 sequence is CSVEVTGQETQYF. The CDR3 DNA reads as TGCAGCGTTGAAGTGACAGGGCAAGAGACCCAGTACTTC.

V and J are TRBV28 and TRBJ2-5; TRBD1 matches at 9 bases. Germline trimming cut 2 bases from V and 3 bases from J; bases unmatched to any gene: 4. The CDR3 runs 15 residues. CDR1 is MDHEN, CDR2 SYDVKM, per germline. The CDR3 bases are TGTGCCAGCAGTTTACCCGGGACAGGGAAAGAGACCCAGTACTTC. Amino acid sequence: CASSLPGTGKETQYF.

V and J are TRBV29-1 and TRBJ2-1, with D possibly called TRBD1 or TRBD2 (6 bases each). This CDR3 contains 14 residues. Per the germline V gene, CDR1 is SQVTM and CDR2 is ANQGSEA. V was shortened by 7 bases and J by 7 bases, with 20 bases between the two germline ends. For the CDR3, the DNA is TGCAGCGCGGAGGGGGGCAATTTTAGGAATGAGCAGTTCTTC. The encoded protein is CSAEGGNFRNEQFF.

The chain recombines TRBV15 with TRBJ2-2; D uncertain. This CDR3 region has 14 residues. The V end was cut by 4 bases, the J end by 1 base, with 7 bases between. The germline V gene has CDR1 LNHNV and CDR2 YYDKDF (reference sequence). DNA of the CDR3: TGTGCCACCAGCATGGATTTGAACACCGGGGAGCTGTTTTTT. Protein sequence: CATSMDLNTGELFF.

V and J are TRBV5-4 and TRBJ2-2; the match to TRBD2 covers 10 bases. The CDR3 loop spans 16 amino acids. Germline CDR1 and CDR2: SGHNT and YYREEE (reference sequence). V shed 0 bases, J shed 2 bases, and the junction held 1 base outside the gene matches. CDR3 in amino acids: CASSLELAGNTGELFF. In DNA form, the CDR3 reads TGTGCCAGCAGCTTGGAACTAGCGGGAAACACCGGGGAGCTGTTTTTT.

The rearrangement uses TRBV28 and TRBJ1-1; the D gene is possibly TRBD1 (5 bases). Germline loops: CDR1 MDHEN, CDR2 SYDVKM. Trimming stripped 4 bases from V and 1 base from J, with 10 bases between. This CDR3 has 14 amino acids. The CDR3 is CASSWAGQNTEAFF. DNA of the CDR3: TGTGCCAGCAGTTGGGCAGGGCAGAACACTGAAGCTTTCTTT. The full variable domain, completed using reference TRBV28 and TRBJ1-1, is DVKVTQSSRYLVKRTGEKVFLECVQDMDHENMFWYRQDPGLGLRLIYFSYDVKMKEKGDIPEGYSVSREKKERFSLILESASTNQTSMYLCASSWAGQNTEAFFGQGTRLTVV.

The chain employs TRBV7-4 and TRBJ2-1; D is ambiguous. Looked up from germline, CDR1 is SGHVT and CDR2 is SQSDAQ. The CDR3 spans 15 residues. V was shortened by 7 bases and J by 0 bases, with 13 bases between the two germline ends. This CDR3 is CASIDGPSSYNEQFF. CDR3 DNA sequence: TGTGCCAGCATCGACGGCCCGAGCTCCTACAATGAGCAGTTCTTC.